The clone carrying this T cell receptor beta chain was detected a few times. Its antigen is undetermined. Patients chosen for sequencing had shown CD8+CD57+ cell expansion by flow cytometry. At blood sampling, none of the patients had yet received therapy. This specimen belongs to a study of CD8+CD57+ T cells in acquired aplastic anemia. Genomic DNA templated the TCR beta VDJ and CDR3 profiling. TCRdb analysed the reads with MiXCR anew, one entry per CDR3 protein. The sample yields 150,000 to 200,000 distinct CDR3 sequences, around 48% seen once. Study findings and constraints: In CD8+ cells, Simpson's diversity showed no significant difference between patients and controls.

This TCR was sampled from a human donor with aplastic anemia. The sequencing sample was made of sorted CD4+, CD8+, or CD8+CD57+ T cells (not recorded which) from PBMCs.

The CDR3 loop is CSVVSGANVLTF. CDR3 nucleotide sequence: TGCAGCGTTGTCTCTGGGGCCAACGTCCTGACTTTC. V usage is TRBV29-1 and J usage is TRBJ2-6, with D uncertain. The germline gives CDR1 SQVTM, CDR2 ANQGSEA. V gave up 4 bases and J gave up 0 bases, with 1 base separating them. CDR3 size: 12 residues.